Each of the 20 T cell receptor beta chains below was sequenced from the same sample in a study of cytomegalovirus exposure and HLA in healthy donors. PCR amplification relied on 60 Vbeta primers (plus 13 Jbeta primers). Sequencing used immunoSEQ multiplex PCR; TCRdb keeps in-frame clones, though not all of them. The table lists approximately 140,000 clones, approximately 82% of them singletons, with around 3% in the top ten. Sequenced input: PBMCs. Receptors originate from a boy under 10 years old in good health and CMV-seronegative.

This chain connects TRBV7-3 to TRBJ1-1, with D perhaps matching TRBD1 (6 bases). The germline V gene encodes CDR1 SGHTA and CDR2 FQGTGA. This CDR3 is 13 amino acids long. Trimming cost V 6 bases and J 8 bases, with 16 bases left between them. In nucleotides, the CDR3 is TGTGCCAGCAGTCAAAAGGGGGGGACAGAAGCTTTCTTT. Translating gives CASSQKGGTEAFF.

The chain recombines TRBV5-1 with TRBJ1-2, with a tentative D call TRBD1 (5 bases). CDR1 SGHRS and CDR2 YFSETQ come from the germline V gene. The CDR3 is 13 residues long. V lost 3 bases and J lost 2, with 8 bases in between. The CDR3 protein is CASSYDSNYGYTF. As DNA, the CDR3 is TGCGCCAGCAGCTATGACAGCAACTATGGCTACACCTTC.

The chain uses TRBV7-2 and TRBJ1-5, with a tentative D call TRBD1 (5 bases). V was shortened by 4 bases and J by 6 bases, with 13 bases between the two germline ends. The CDR3 covers 14 residues. From germline, CDR1 is SGHTA and CDR2 FQGNSA. CDR3 sequence: CASSYQGNAQPQHF. In DNA form, the CDR3 reads TGTGCCAGCAGCTACCAGGGAAATGCTCAGCCCCAGCATTTT.

The chain couples TRBV5-8 to TRBJ1-1; D is unresolved. V gave up 0 bases and J gave up 4 bases, with 7 bases separating them. The CDR3 totals 13 residues. Germline CDR1 is SGHTS and CDR2 is YDEGEE. The CDR3 DNA reads as TGTGCCAGCAGCTTGGACCGGGGCACTGAAGCTTTCTTT. Protein: CASSLDRGTEAFF. Looking up the rest from reference TRBV5-8 and TRBJ1-1 gives the full variable domain: EAGVTQSPTHLIKTRGQQATLRCSPISGHTSVYWYQQALGLGLQFLLWYDEGEERNRGNFPPRFSGRQFPNYSSELNVNALELEDSALYLCASSLDRGTEAFFGQGTRLTVV.

V and J are TRBV2 and TRBJ2-1, with 11 bases fitting TRBD1. Germline V gives CDR1 SNHLY, CDR2 FYNNEI. J lost 9 bases, V lost 6 bases, and 10 bases had no gene match. The CDR3 is 15 amino acids. For the CDR3, the DNA is TGTGCCAGCAGAACCGGACAGGGGGCCATGAGTGAGCAGTTCTTC. Protein: CASRTGQGAMSEQFF.

The chain uses TRBV6-5 and TRBJ2-6, with D tentatively TRBD1 (7 bases). The V and J ends lost 4 bases and 0 bases respectively, with 10 bases between them. Germline CDR1 and CDR2: MNHEY and SVGAGI. The CDR3 covers 16 residues. Here the CDR3 reads CASSSQGGSGANVLTF. CDR3 nucleotide sequence: TGTGCCAGCAGTTCGCAGGGGGGCTCTGGGGCCAACGTCCTGACTTTC.

The chain recombines TRBV19 with TRBJ2-7; 11 nucleotides agree with TRBD1. CDR3 size: 15 residues. The J segment lost 3 bases and the V segment lost 3 bases, leaving 4 bases of the junction unmatched. CDR1 and CDR2 from the germline V gene are LNHDA and SQIVND (reference sequence). The CDR3 DNA follows: TGTGCCAGTAGTATTGCGGGACAGGGGGTCTACGAGCAGTACTTC. It encodes CASSIAGQGVYEQYF.

V usage is TRBV30 and J usage is TRBJ2-3; 13 bases line up with TRBD2. The V segment lost 0 bases and the J segment 5 bases; nucleotides outside the gene matches: 5. CDR1 and CDR2 from the germline V gene are GTSNPN and SVGIG (reference sequence). The CDR3 spans 16 residues. In DNA form, the CDR3 reads TGTGCCTGGAGTGTACGGACTAGCGGGGGCAGAGATACGCAGTATTTT. This gives the protein CAWSVRTSGGRDTQYF.

This chain links TRBV2 with TRBJ2-7; 8 bases agree with TRBD1. The V segment lost 7 bases and the J segment 0 bases; nucleotides outside the gene matches: 14. This CDR3 region has 17 residues. Looked up from germline, CDR1 is SNHLY and CDR2 is FYNNEI. CDR3 protein: CASTLLSRDRHSYEQYF. The DNA of the CDR3 is TGTGCCAGCACCTTACTAAGCCGGGACAGGCACTCCTACGAGCAGTACTTC.

The rearrangement links TRBV25-1 to TRBJ2-1, with D tentatively TRBD2 (6 bases). With 1 base removed from V and 7 bases from J, the gap between germline ends came to 20 bases. CDR1 is MGHDK, CDR2 SYGVNS, per germline. CDR3 length: 17 amino acids. The CDR3 coding sequence is TGTGCCAGCAGTGAATCTACAGGTCCGGGAGAAGGTAATGAGCAGTTCTTC. Translated: CASSESTGPGEGNEQFF.

This sequence joins TRBV19 and TRBJ1-1; D possibly corresponds to TRBD1 (6 bases). The V end lost 8 bases, the J end lost 0 bases, and 13 bases lay between the germline ends. Germline assignment: CDR1 LNHDA and CDR2 SQIVND (reference sequence). This CDR3 contains 14 residues. CDR3 nucleotide sequence: TGTGCCAGTGCCTTTGGGGGCATGAACACTGAAGCTTTCTTT. It translates to CASAFGGMNTEAFF.

In its sample, this clone was seen a few times. The genes are TRBV7-6 and TRBJ2-7, with TRBD2 matching 12 bases. Germline lookup yields CDR1 SGHVS and CDR2 FNYEAQ. Trimming removed 5 bases from V and 6 bases from J; junction bases left unmatched: 5. This CDR3 comprises 14 residues. CDR3 protein: CASSTRTSGIEQYV. The CDR3 DNA follows: TGTGCCAGCAGCACCCGGACTAGCGGGATCGAGCAGTACGTC.

The J gene is TRBJ1-1, the V gene TRBV7-9, with D tentatively TRBD1 (6 bases). Trimming removed 4 bases at V and 3 bases at J, with 12 bases between. Germline V gives CDR1 SEHNR, CDR2 FQNEAQ (reference sequence). The CDR3 is 14 amino acids. The CDR3 loop reads CASSSRAGDTEAFF. The CDR3 nucleotides read TGTGCCAGCAGCTCCCGGGCAGGGGACACTGAAGCTTTCTTT.

V usage is TRBV15 and J usage is TRBJ1-5, with TRBD1 as a possible D gene (5 bases). Trimming took off 0 bases at V and 3 bases at J, with 15 bases between the two ends. The CDR3 contains 17 residues. The germline V gene has CDR1 LNHNV and CDR2 YYDKDF (reference sequence). The CDR3: CATSRDTGPGPNQPQHF. DNA for the CDR3: TGTGCCACCAGCAGAGATACAGGTCCCGGCCCCAATCAGCCCCAGCATTTT.

The chain employs TRBV30 and TRBJ2-5; 12 nucleotides match TRBD2. V lost 4 bases to trimming and J lost 4 bases; unmatched junction nucleotides: 4. Germline CDR1 and CDR2: GTSNPN and SVGIG (reference sequence). The CDR3 is made up of 14 amino acids. The CDR3 DNA sequence: TGTGCCTGGACCTTGGGACTAGCGGGAGAGACCCAGTACTTC. This encodes CAWTLGLAGETQYF.

The CDR3 sequence: CAISESEAGGYTF. The CDR3 nucleotides are TGTGCCATCAGTGAGTCGGAGGCAGGCGGCTACACCTTC. This chain connects TRBV10-3 to TRBJ1-2; no clear D gene. Deletions cut 0 bases from V and 8 bases from J, with 10 bases between. The germline V gene encodes CDR1 ENHRY and CDR2 SYGVKD. This CDR3 comprises 13 residues.

The gene calls are TRBV9 and TRBJ1-1; perhaps TRBD1 as D (5 bases). Deletions cut 4 bases from V and 5 bases from J, with 15 bases between. Germline V gives CDR1 SGDLS, CDR2 YYNGEE. The CDR3 has 14 amino acids. CDR3 in DNA: TGTGCCAGCAGCTCCCAGGGACTACGAACTGAAGCTTTCTTT. This gives the protein CASSSQGLRTEAFF.

The chain recombines TRBV4-3 with TRBJ1-2; unclear D gene. V gave up 1 base and J gave up 7 bases, with 13 bases separating them. CDR1 LGHNA and CDR2 YSLEER come from the germline V gene. CDR3 size: 14 residues. The CDR3 loop reads CASSQVLGRGGYTF. CDR3 coding DNA: TGCGCCAGCAGCCAAGTACTGGGTCGCGGTGGCTACACCTTC.

This clone was seen just once. The chain links TRBV2 to TRBJ1-3; perhaps TRBD1 as D (6 bases). CDR1 is SNHLY, CDR2 FYNNEI, per germline. The CDR3 spans 13 residues. Trimming took 7 bases from V and 2 from J, leaving 9 bases between them. The CDR3 reads CASNRDTGNTIYF. The CDR3 DNA follows: TGTGCCAGCAACCGGGACACTGGAAACACCATATATTTT.

The V call is TRBV9, the J call TRBJ2-1, with 14 nucleotides matching TRBD2. CDR3 length: 15 residues. The V gene's germline CDR1 is SGDLS and CDR2 YYNGEE. The ends lost 4 bases at V and 8 bases at J; junction bases unmatched: 5. CDR3 coding DNA: TGTGCCAGCAGCATACGGACTAGCGGGAGGCATGAGCAGTTCTTC. The encoded protein is CASSIRTSGRHEQFF.